These T cell receptor beta chains were read from a single sample in a study of T cells in Graves' hyperthyroidism and ophthalmopathy. TCRdb itself ran the multiplex PCR reads through MiXCR, one entry per CDR3 protein. The sample records 500,000 or so distinct CDR3 sequences, about a sixth being singletons. Sequencing was carried out using blood. The receptor set was obtained from a young woman with Graves' ophthalmopathy. Both conserved end residues are part of each CDR3. Each record gives: V gene, J gene, clone size, D gene, CDR3 protein, CDR3 DNA. A D gene is named only where the DNA matches it firmly. Rows may omit the clone size; those that give it use once, few, many or a size class.

>TRBV4-1|TRBJ1-6|NA|TRBD1
CASSLKTGRPLNNSPLHF
TGCGCCAGCAGCCTAAAGACAGGGCGGCCGCTCAATAATTCACCCCTCCACTTT
>TRBV7-8|TRBJ2-2|many|TRBD2
CASSLGSSGGAYTGELFF
TGTGCCAGCAGCTTAGGGTCCAGCGGGGGGGCATACACCGGGGAGCTGTTTTTT
>TRBV27|TRBJ2-7|many|TRBD2
CASSDLAGGDEQYF
TGTGCCAGCAGTGACCTAGCGGGAGGTGACGAGCAGTACTTC
>TRBV28|TRBJ1-2|many|TRBD1
CASSMTGGAAGGYTF
TGTGCCAGCAGTATGACAGGGGGCGCAGCCGGTGGCTACACCTTC
>TRBV9|TRBJ1-4|NA|TRBD1
CASSVGTSGGEKLFF
TGTGCCAGCAGCGTAGGGACCTCAGGGGGTGAAAAACTGTTTTTT
>TRBV27|TRBJ1-6|few|TRBD1
CASSGGTGRNSPLHF
TGTGCCAGCAGTGGAGGGACAGGGAGAAATTCACCCCTCCACTTT
>TRBV2|TRBJ2-5|NA|NA
CASSGRDSQETQYF
TGTGCCAGCAGCGGCCGGGACTCCCAAGAGACCCAGTACTTC
>TRBV7-2|TRBJ2-7|many|NA
CASSLVVGQSYEQYF
TGTGCCAGCAGCTTAGTGGTGGGTCAATCCTACGAGCAGTACTTC
>TRBV4-1|TRBJ2-1|few|TRBD2
CASSPVLAGYEQFF
TGCGCCAGCAGCCCAGTGCTAGCGGGCTATGAGCAGTTCTTC
>TRBV6-5|TRBJ1-4|NA|NA
CASSYLPNEKLFF
TGTGCCAGCAGTTACCTCCCTAATGAAAAACTGTTTTTT
>TRBV6-1|TRBJ2-7|few|TRBD1
CASSAPGQGRYEQYF
TGTGCCAGCAGTGCCCCAGGACAGGGCCGTTACGAGCAGTACTTC
>TRBV6-2/TRBV6-3|TRBJ2-7|many|NA
CASSLGVTYEQYF
TGTGCCAGCAGTTTGGGGGTCACCTACGAGCAGTACTTC
>TRBV18|TRBJ2-7|NA|NA
CASHRPGGYEQYF
TGTGCCAGCCACCGCCCAGGCGGGTACGAGCAGTACTTC
>TRBV10-3|TRBJ1-1|NA|NA
CAISETGRGNTEAFF
TGTGCCATCAGTGAGACGGGACGCGGAAACACTGAAGCTTTCTTT
>TRBV11-3|TRBJ2-1|many|NA
CASSDSPNEQFF
TGTGCCAGCAGCGACTCCCCCAATGAGCAGTTCTTC
>TRBV28|TRBJ2-7|NA|TRBD2
CASSLDAGLAGNEQYF
TGTGCCAGCAGTTTAGATGCGGGACTAGCGGGAAACGAGCAGTACTTC
>TRBV24-1|TRBJ1-1|NA|NA
CATSIAGNTEAFF
TGTGCCACCAGTATAGCGGGGAACACTGAAGCTTTCTTT
>TRBV15|TRBJ1-1|NA|NA
CATSSPLNTEAFF
TGTGCCACCAGCAGTCCATTGAACACTGAAGCTTTCTTT
>TRBV5-6|TRBJ1-5|NA|NA
CASSLGGWHQPQHF
TGTGCCAGCAGCTTGGGAGGGTGGCATCAGCCCCAGCATTTT
>TRBV28|TRBJ2-4|many|TRBD2
CASSPSGLGSKNIQYF
TGTGCCAGCAGCCCTAGCGGACTGGGATCCAAAAACATTCAGTACTTC
>TRBV11-2|TRBJ2-6|few|NA
CASRSLQGANVLTF
TGTGCCAGCCGGTCCCTCCAAGGGGCCAACGTCCTGACTTTC
>TRBV28|TRBJ2-7|many|NA
CASSIQRGREVLSSSYEQYF
TGTGCCAGCAGTATCCAAAGAGGCAGGGAGGTCCTGTCGAGCTCCTACGAGCAGTACTTC
>TRBV10-3|TRBJ2-7|many|NA
CAISERIGNEQYF
TGTGCCATCAGTGAGAGGATAGGGAACGAGCAGTACTTC
>TRBV6-1|TRBJ1-5|few|TRBD1
CASGTGEYQPQHF
TGTGCCAGCGGGACAGGGGAATATCAGCCCCAGCATTTT
>TRBV29-1|TRBJ2-5|NA|NA
CSVPGTESQETQYF
TGCAGCGTCCCCGGGACGGAAAGTCAAGAGACCCAGTACTTC
>TRBV6-1|TRBJ1-1|many|NA
CASSEGEAFF
TGTGCCAGCAGTGAGGGTGAAGCTTTCTTT
>TRBV11-3|TRBJ1-2|many|NA
CASSPLPGANYGYTF
TGTGCCAGCAGCCCGCTACCGGGAGCTAACTATGGCTACACCTTC
>TRBV29-1|TRBJ2-1|many|NA
CSVERTVARDEQFF
TGCAGCGTTGAACGGACAGTGGCTAGGGATGAGCAGTTCTTC
>TRBV10-3|TRBJ2-5|few|NA
CAIGGWENQETQYF
TGTGCCATCGGGGGGTGGGAAAACCAAGAGACCCAGTACTTC
>TRBV28|TRBJ1-1|many|NA
CASSLRQVEAFF
TGTGCCAGCAGTTTAAGACAGGTTGAAGCTTTCTTT
>TRBV7-9|TRBJ2-5|many|NA
CASSLVDRRGAQYF
TGTGCCAGCAGCTTAGTGGACAGGAGGGGGGCCCAGTACTTC
>TRBV19|TRBJ1-5|few|NA
CASTWVGAGNQPQHF
TGTGCCAGTACCTGGGTGGGGGCGGGGAATCAGCCCCAGCATTTT
>TRBV4-1|TRBJ1-5|NA|NA
CASRQGPTGYNSNQPQHF
TGCGCCAGCAGGCAAGGACCAACAGGATATAATAGCAATCAGCCCCAGCATTTT
>TRBV11-2|TRBJ2-3|NA|TRBD1
CASSVRWGQGTDTQYF
TGTGCCAGCAGCGTTCGTTGGGGACAGGGCACAGATACGCAGTATTTT
>TRBV20-1|TRBJ1-2|many|NA
CTSSGSNQGYTF
TGCACTTCCTCCGGGTCCAACCAGGGCTACACCTTC
>TRBV7-9|TRBJ1-1|many|TRBD1
CASSSEGTGSRNAEAFF
TGTGCCAGCAGCTCAGAGGGGACAGGGTCCCGTAATGCTGAAGCTTTCTTT
>TRBV25-1|TRBJ2-1|few|TRBD2
CASSERLAGAGNEQFF
TGTGCCAGCAGTGAAAGACTAGCGGGAGCGGGCAATGAGCAGTTCTTC
>TRBV28|TRBJ1-3|few|NA
CASSLRESPSGNTIYF
TGTGCCAGCAGTCTCAGAGAAAGCCCCTCTGGAAACACCATATATTTT
>TRBV6-1|TRBJ2-3|many|NA
CASSYRLYRSSTDTQYF
TGTGCCAGCAGTTACCGCTTATACAGATCTAGCACAGATACGCAGTATTTT
>TRBV6-1|TRBJ1-2|NA|NA
CASGGPVNGYTF
TGTGCCAGCGGGGGACCTGTAAATGGCTACACCTTC
>TRBV7-8|TRBJ2-7|many|TRBD2
CASKGAGVSGFEEQYF
TGTGCCAGCAAGGGTGCGGGAGTTAGCGGGTTTGAGGAGCAGTACTTC
>TRBV11-2|TRBJ2-5|many|NA
CASSLDGYQETQYF
TGTGCCAGCAGCTTAGATGGCTATCAAGAGACCCAGTACTTC
>TRBV19|TRBJ2-3|NA|TRBD2
CASSISSGYASTDTQYF
TGTGCCAGTAGTATTAGTAGCGGGTACGCTAGCACAGATACGCAGTATTTT
>TRBV12-3/TRBV12-4|TRBJ1-5|NA|NA
CASSLTGIEQPQHF
TGTGCCAGCAGTTTAACGGGGATTGAACAGCCCCAGCATTTT
>TRBV10-3|TRBJ1-4|few|TRBD1
CAISERGQGSEKLFF
TGTGCCATCAGTGAGCGGGGACAGGGGAGTGAAAAACTGTTTTTT
>TRBV6-2/TRBV6-3|TRBJ2-2|many|TRBD2
CASSWTSGSEGELFF
TGTGCCAGCAGTTGGACTAGCGGGAGCGAGGGGGAGCTGTTTTTT